This entry describes one T cell receptor beta chain. The antigen this receptor binds is unknown. No clone much larger than this one lies a single base away; base qualities are absent. For this chain, trimming is 0 bases at the V end and 7 bases at the J end, and the number of junction bases without a gene match is 9. From a lookup of the germline V gene, CDR1 and CDR2 are MNHNS and SASEGT. The CDR3 runs 17 residues from the cysteine to the phenylalanine. Only CDR3 DNA remains: 51 bases, in frame from the first base. Each collaborating institution followed its own protocols to collect whole blood in K2EDTA tubes. For TCRbeta analysis, collaborators shipped samples in one of three forms: frozen whole blood, isolated PBMCs, or DNA extracted from either of those sample types. The data are from a study of blood T cell repertoires in COVID-19 (TCRdb year 2020). General notes on the study: The collaborator samples originated in the United States, Italy and Spain and spanned the acute and convalescent phases of COVID-19. The material from the prospective study consisted of cDNA or gDNA derived from T cells, B-cell-depleted T cells, or PBMCs. A de-identified subject ID, COVID-19 status, age in years and sex were almost always included in the sample metadata. The dataset comprised deeply sampled blood TCRbeta repertoires from subjects exposed to, actively infected with, or recovered from COVID-19. The repertoires were released in a freely available public database meant as a resource for research on the immune response to SARS-CoV-2. The samples were drawn from two sources: the first 160 participants of the ongoing ImmuneRACE study, and 1,000 to 1,500 subjects contributed by 6 global collaborators. HLA class I and class II types, where available, came from metadata supplied by the sample provider rather than from assay-based typing.

The immunoSEQ Assay, a bias-controlled multiplex PCR, was used to amplify TCRbeta CDR3 regions from genomic DNA. The original pipeline was this. The number of nucleated cells in each sample was estimated from the amplification of reference gene primers within the assay. Sequence reads were collapsed and filtered to measure the absolute abundance of every unique TCRbeta CDR3 rearrangement. For each sample, productive Simpson clonality was calculated by taking the square root of Simpson's diversity index across productive rearrangements. TCRdb's version of the immuneACCESS table is confined to in-frame rearrangements and falls short of the full clone set. An unresolved V gene accounts for under half of the shortfall where checked; the remainder is of unknown origin. D and trimming were read from the DNA, whereas the V and J calls and clone size are those reported in that table. The sample table contains about 130,000 clones; only one count was recorded for roughly three quarters of them. The ten most abundant clones make up under 2.5% of the sample.

The paper as a whole reports these results and caveats: The amount of clinical and demographic metadata varied by source and participant and was provided uncurated.

Source material: peripheral blood. This receptor chain uses TRBV6-1 and TRBJ1-4; 9 bases in between match TRBD1. This TCR was recovered from a woman between 70 and 85 years old with acute or convalescent COVID-19. The CDR3 sequence is CASSEAGQGSTSEKLFF. The DNA reads as follows: TGTGCCAGCAGTGAAGCCGGACAGGGGTCAACGAGTGAAAAACTGTTTTTT.